The 27 T cell receptor beta chains below were found in one sample sequenced in a study of radiation and T cells in renal cell carcinoma (TCRdb year 2020). The time point label, read with the paper, signifies: blood 4 weeks post-SBRT, at nephrectomy. The sample's treatment or condition label, decoded: 15 Gy SBRT to primary tumor, nephrectomy 4 weeks later. Receptor libraries were prepared by the immunoSEQ multiplex PCR assay. TCRdb mirrors the immuneACCESS table, restricted to in-frame sequences. Some clones are absent from its copies; in checked studies, under half trace to an unresolved V gene, and the reason for the others is unknown. Here the sample has approximately 85,000 clones; around 89% occur a single time. Clones ranked in the top ten supply about 5.8% of the sample. The sample was blood, taken from a patient whose treatment included radiotherapy and nephrectomy. The receptors derive from a woman aged 70-85 years with renal cell carcinoma.

With respect to this clone: The junction does not match germline at one end; this may be a read error. The chain carries TRBV7-7 and TRBJ2-5; tentatively, D is TRBD1 (5 bases). The CDR3 has 14 amino acids. Per the germline V gene, CDR1 is SSHAT and CDR2 is FNYEAQ (reference sequence). The CDR3 DNA is TGTGCTAGCAGCTTAAGACAGTTCCAAGAGACCCAGTACTTC. Protein product: CASSLRQFQETQYF.

This chain connects TRBV19 to TRBJ1-5; TRBD1 matches 10 bases. V shed 6 bases and J 7 bases; nucleotides not matched to a gene: 6. Germline lookup yields CDR1 LNHDA and CDR2 SQIVND (reference sequence). This CDR3 has 14 residues. CDR3 protein: CASSRGQGGQPQHF. The CDR3 nucleotides read TGTGCCAGTAGCCGAGGACAGGGGGGCCAGCCCCAGCATTTT. Looking up the rest from reference TRBV19 and TRBJ1-5 gives the full variable domain: DGGITQSPKYLFRKEGQNVTLSCEQNLNHDAMYWYRQDPGQGLRLIYYSQIVNDFQKGDIAEGYSVSREKKESFPLTVTSAQKNPTAFYLCASSRGQGGQPQHFGDGTRLSIL.

This rearrangement joins TRBV30 to TRBJ2-1; 7 nucleotides agree with TRBD2. In germline, CDR1 is GTSNPN, CDR2 SVGIG (reference sequence). Trimming removed 3 bases from V and 8 bases from J; junction bases left unmatched: 10. This CDR3 is 14 amino acids long. The CDR3 DNA follows: TGTGCCTGGAGAAAAGGACTGGGGAGGGATGAGCAGTTCTTC. Translation gives CAWRKGLGRDEQFF.

This clone was found a few times. The chain uses TRBV7-8 and TRBJ1-6; D perhaps matches TRBD1 (5 bases). The CDR3 has 15 residues. V was cut by 4 bases and J by 4 bases, with 11 bases left in between. Germline values: CDR1 SGHVS, CDR2 FQNEAQ. CDR3 residues: CASSSGTAYNSPLHF. As DNA, the CDR3 is TGTGCCAGCAGCTCCGGGACGGCTTATAATTCACCCCTCCACTTT.

This clone has a handful of counts. The V gene is TRBV18, the J gene TRBJ1-4; D is ambiguous. The CDR3 is made up of 12 amino acids. CDR1 and CDR2 (germline): KGHSH, LQKENI. V was shortened by 0 bases and J by 10 bases, with 6 bases between the two germline ends. The CDR3 DNA is TGTGCCAGCTCACCACCGACGACAAAACTGTTTTTT. Translation gives CASSPPTTKLFF.

This clone has only a few counts. The V call is TRBV9, the J call TRBJ1-1; D remains unclear. Per germline, CDR1 SGDLS and CDR2 YYNGEE. The CDR3 extends over 16 amino acids. With 0 bases removed from V and 0 bases from J, the gap between germline ends came to 12 bases. In DNA, the CDR3 is TGTGCCAGCAGCGTAGGGGCGAGCCGCGTGAACACTGAAGCTTTCTTT. The encoded protein is CASSVGASRVNTEAFF.

The chain joins TRBV5-1 to TRBJ2-1; no definite D call. V gave up 3 bases and J gave up 5 bases, with 15 bases separating them. Germline CDR1 is SGHRS and CDR2 is YFSETQ. The CDR3 spans 15 residues. DNA of the CDR3: TGCGCCAGCAGCTCTCAGGACCTCCGAAACAATGAGCAGTTCTTC. This codes for CASSSQDLRNNEQFF. The full variable domain, rest sourced from reference TRBV5-1 and TRBJ2-1, is KAGVTQTPRYLIKTRGQQVTLSCSPISGHRSVSWYQQTPGQGLQFLFEYFSETQRNKGNFPGRFSGRQFSNSRSEMNVSTLELGDSALYLCASSSQDLRNNEQFFGPGTRLTVL.

This chain connects TRBV9 to TRBJ2-2, with TRBD2 matching 10 bases. V lost 1 base, J lost 4 bases, and 10 bases stayed unmatched. Germline V gene lookup returns CDR1 SGDLS and CDR2 YYNGEE. This CDR3 comprises 18 residues. CDR3 DNA sequence: TGTGCCAGCAGCGTATACCCCCAAGAGCGGGGGGGCACCGGGGAGCTGTTTTTT. It specifies CASSVYPQERGGTGELFF.

This clone was seen once. The CDR3 reads CASSYSTGTTETQYF. Written as DNA, the CDR3 is TGTGCCAGCAGTTATTCGACCGGGACTACGGAGACCCAGTACTTC. This chain links TRBV6-6 with TRBJ2-5; TRBD2 matches 7 bases. V lost 3 bases, J lost 5 bases, and 9 bases stayed unmatched. From germline, CDR1 is MNHNY and CDR2 SVGAGI (reference sequence). The CDR3 contains 15 residues.

V usage is TRBV28 and J usage is TRBJ1-1, with D maybe TRBD1 (5 bases). V lost 6 bases and J lost 0, with 17 bases in between. Germline-derived CDR1 and CDR2 are MDHEN and SYDVKM. This CDR3 comprises 16 residues. The CDR3 DNA follows: TGTGCCAGCAGCCTTCCCCCACAGGTAATGAACACTGAAGCTTTCTTT. Translating it yields CASSLPPQVMNTEAFF.

The V call is TRBV18, the J call TRBJ1-4; TRBD1 might be the D (6 bases). The V gene lost 2 bases and the J gene lost 8 bases, with 12 bases spanning the gap. The CDR3 spans 14 residues. CDR1 and CDR2 from the germline V gene are KGHSH and LQKENI. In DNA form, the CDR3 reads TGTGCCAGCTCACCAAGGACCCAGGGGGAAAAACTGTTTTTT. It codes for CASSPRTQGEKLFF.

This clone was seen a handful of times. The chain couples TRBV19 to TRBJ1-1; 8 bases agree with TRBD1. Unmatched junction bases numbered 11, after V lost 9 bases and J lost 5 bases. The CDR3 runs to 14 residues. Germline loops: CDR1 LNHDA, CDR2 SQIVND (reference sequence). This CDR3 reads CASETDRGETEAFF. CDR3 nucleotides: TGTGCCAGCGAGACCGACAGGGGAGAAACTGAAGCTTTCTTT.

The chain recombines TRBV27 with TRBJ2-5, with 11 bases identical to TRBD2. Germline trimming cut 5 bases from V and 9 bases from J; bases unmatched to any gene: 5. This CDR3 spans 13 amino acids. CDR1 and CDR2 (germline): MNHEY, SMNVEV (reference sequence). The CDR3 reads CASSGTSGGAQYF. CDR3 nucleotide sequence: TGTGCCAGCAGTGGGACTAGCGGAGGGGCCCAGTACTTC.

The rearrangement uses TRBV10-3 and TRBJ2-2; D not resolved. With 0 bases removed from V and 6 bases from J, the gap between germline ends came to 5 bases. The V gene's germline CDR1 is ENHRY and CDR2 SYGVKD. The CDR3 covers 13 residues. In DNA, the CDR3 is TGTGCCATCAGTGAGTCGGGCTCCGGGGAGCTGTTTTTT. It translates to CAISESGSGELFF.

The CDR3 DNA reads TGTGCCAGCAGTTTATGGTTACAGGGTGGTTCACCCCTCCACTTT. Its protein is CASSLWLQGGSPLHF. The chain links TRBV28 to TRBJ1-6; weak D call: TRBD1 (6 bases). V dropped 0 bases and J dropped 9 bases, with 12 bases sitting between them. From germline, CDR1 is MDHEN and CDR2 SYDVKM. This CDR3 has 15 residues.

The rearrangement links TRBV7-3 to TRBJ2-7; 10 nucleotides match TRBD2. Germline assignment: CDR1 SGHTA and CDR2 FQGTGA. This CDR3 region has 15 residues. J gave up 5 bases and V 4 bases, and 8 bases lay outside the gene matches. This CDR3 reads CASSYSLAGGDEQYF. The CDR3 region has the DNA TGTGCCAGCAGCTACAGCTTAGCGGGGGGCGACGAGCAGTACTTC.

The chain combines TRBV6-1 with TRBJ1-2; D perhaps matches TRBD1 (6 bases). This CDR3 has 13 residues. Germline CDR1 and CDR2: MNHNS and SASEGT. The ends were cut back, 7 bases at V and 7 bases at J, with 16 bases in the middle. The CDR3 spells CASKYERDTGYTF. DNA for the CDR3: TGTGCCAGCAAGTACGAGCGGGACACTGGCTACACCTTC.

The chain couples TRBV6-5 to TRBJ2-3; D gene uncertain. The CDR3 is made up of 14 amino acids. V was cut by 7 bases and J by 2 bases, with 13 bases left in between. CDR1 is MNHEY and CDR2 is SVGAGI in the germline V gene. CDR3 in amino acids: CASTKGPYTDTQYF. The CDR3 nucleotides are TGTGCCAGCACCAAAGGCCCGTACACAGATACGCAGTATTTT.

The sample holds a few counts of this clone. The genes are TRBV29-1 and TRBJ1-1; no clear D. V gave up 7 bases and J gave up 3 bases, with 6 bases separating them. The germline gives CDR1 SQVTM, CDR2 ANQGSEA. CDR3 length: 10 amino acids. The CDR3 region is CSGSDTEAFF. The CDR3, as DNA: TGCAGCGGTTCAGACACTGAAGCTTTCTTT.

The chain joins TRBV19 to TRBJ1-2, with unresolved D. V was trimmed by 3 bases and J by 2 bases, leaving 4 bases between them. The CDR3 extends over 12 amino acids. Per germline, CDR1 LNHDA and CDR2 SQIVND (reference sequence). In nucleotides, the CDR3 is TGTGCCAGTAGTATTCTAAACTATGGCTACACCTTC. Protein sequence: CASSILNYGYTF.

The table lists this clone with a few counts. CDR3 sequence: CASSPTSPNEQFF. In DNA form, the CDR3 reads TGTGCCAGCTCGCCGACTAGTCCCAATGAGCAGTTCTTC. This chain connects TRBV18 to TRBJ2-1; possibly TRBD2 for D (6 bases). The germline CDR1 and CDR2 sequences are KGHSH and LQKENI. V was trimmed by 6 bases and J by 6 bases, leaving 12 bases between them. The CDR3 runs to 13 residues.

This chain uses TRBV5-5 with TRBJ1-1; no clear D gene. Germline CDR1 and CDR2: SGHKS and YYEKEE (reference sequence). The CDR3 contains 15 residues. The ends were cut back, 0 bases at V and 1 base at J, with 10 bases in the middle. The DNA of the CDR3 is TGTGCCAGCAGCTTGGATTTTAGGGAGAACACTGAAGCTTTCTTT. Amino acids: CASSLDFRENTEAFF.

V is TRBV6-1 and J is TRBJ1-4; D may be TRBD1 (5 bases). The germline V gene has CDR1 MNHNS and CDR2 SASEGT. This CDR3 contains 12 residues. Trimming removed 7 bases from V and 7 bases from J, with 10 bases in between. The DNA for the CDR3 is TGTGCCAGCAAGGCAGGGACTGAAAAACTGTTTTTT. Protein sequence: CASKAGTEKLFF.

The gene calls are TRBV28 and TRBJ2-5; TRBD2 matches 11 bases. Germline CDR1 is MDHEN and CDR2 is SYDVKM. The V gene end was trimmed by 5 bases and the J gene end by 4 bases; junction bases not matched to a gene: 9. The CDR3 totals 16 residues. CDR3 protein: CASSLSTSGARETQYF. The CDR3 nucleotides read TGTGCCAGCAGTCTCTCGACTAGCGGGGCAAGAGAGACCCAGTACTTC.

This chain connects TRBV7-9 to TRBJ1-2; unclear D gene. The V and J ends lost 5 bases and 5 bases respectively, with 9 bases between them. The CDR3 is 12 residues long. CDR1 and CDR2 from the germline V gene are SEHNR and FQNEAQ (reference sequence). Here the CDR3 DNA reads TGTGCCAGCAGCCCCGGAGCTTATGGCTACACCTTC. This encodes CASSPGAYGYTF. Full variable domain (rest looked up from reference TRBV7-9 and TRBJ1-2): DTGVSQNPRHKITKRGQNVTFRCDPISEHNRLYWYRQTLGQGPEFLTYFQNEAQLEKSRLLSDRFSAERPKGSFSTLEIQRTEQGDSAMYLCASSPGAYGYTFGSGTRLTVV.

On this clone: Other DNA sequences within the sample encode an identical CDR3. The genes are TRBV6-5 and TRBJ2-7; 9 bases line up with TRBD1. The trim removed 0 bases at V and 2 bases at J, leaving 2 bases unmatched. CDR3 length: 15 amino acids. Germline-derived CDR1 and CDR2 are MNHEY and SVGAGI. CDR3 sequence (DNA): TGTGCCAGCAGTTACTCGCGACAGGGGGCCTACGAGCAGTACTTC. Protein: CASSYSRQGAYEQYF.

V and J are TRBV5-1 and TRBJ2-6; a possible D gene is TRBD2 (5 bases). The length of the CDR3 is 18 residues. V shed 2 bases and J shed 0 bases, with 15 bases lying between them. The germline CDR1 and CDR2 sequences are SGHRS and YFSETQ. CDR3 nucleotide sequence: TGCGCCAGCAGCTTCCTCGGACTCCTAGCCTCTGGGGCCAACGTCCTGACTTTC. This sequence encodes CASSFLGLLASGANVLTF.